This TCR beta chain was observed in a study of metastatic and nonmetastatic thyroid tumors. On the study more broadly: It was across blood and tumor or nodule tissue from malignant and benign thyroid patients that repertoires were compared.

Study conclusions and caveats: Significantly higher TCR beta diversity was reportedly seen in malignant thyroid tumors than benign nodules, in blood and tumor.

Trimming removed 6 bases from V and 2 bases from J; junction bases left unmatched: 8. The CDR3 is made up of 14 amino acids. Germline V lookup: CDR1 DFQATT, CDR2 SNEGSKA (reference sequence). Authors' processing steps: To classify distant metastasis in papillary thyroid cancer, a model was built from CDR3 differences across clinicopathological groups. TCRdb re-called the PCR reads with MiXCR. These V and J calls derive from TCRdb rather than the authors' analysis. The sample lists 34,000 or so clones; about 19% were seen once. In this sample, this clone is medium-sized. What it binds is not known. Before thyroid surgery, none of the patients had received any treatment.

The sequenced material came from blood. This clonotype was sampled from a female donor with papillary thyroid cancer or a benign thyroid nodule (not recorded which). Some clones in this sample may be carry-over from other donors' samples. The chain uses TRBV20-1 and TRBJ2-3, with TRBD2 matching 7 bases. CDR3 nucleotide sequence: TGCAGTGCGCCCGGGACTACCCACACAGATACGCAGTATTTT. Translated, it gives CSAPGTTHTDTQYF.